Following are 23 T cell receptor beta chains from one sample sequenced in a study of blood T cells in healthy people across ages. PCR was performed a second time for about 7 to 12 cycles using a sample-barcoded 5' primer and a J-beta primer mix. Using its own MiXCR run on the 5' RACE reads, TCRdb lists one record per CDR3 protein. Here the sample spans about 570,000 distinct CDR3 sequences, 25% to 30% being singletons. Sequences were obtained from blood. The receptors come from a woman aged 70 to 79 in good health.

This clonotype has only a few counts. The gene calls are TRBV9 and TRBJ2-5; 9 positions agree with TRBD2. Germline V gene sequence: CDR1 SGDLS, CDR2 YYNGEE. The ends lost 0 bases at V and 5 bases at J; junction bases unmatched: 5. The CDR3 has 15 residues. In DNA form, the CDR3 reads TGTGCCAGCAGCGTAGCTAGCGGGGTATGGGAGACCCAGTACTTC. Its translation is CASSVASGVWETQYF.

The rearrangement joins TRBV29-1 to TRBJ2-3, with D perhaps TRBD2 (5 bases). In germline, CDR1 is SQVTM, CDR2 ANQGSEA. The CDR3 length is 11 residues. Deletions cut 8 bases from V and 2 bases from J, with 8 bases between. The CDR3 protein is CSLGDTDTQYF. The CDR3 nucleotides read TGCAGCTTGGGAGACACAGATACGCAGTATTTT.

This clonotype has just a few counts. V is TRBV27 and J is TRBJ2-7; D is unclear. This CDR3 has 8 residues. Deletions cut 2 bases from V and 12 bases from J, with 2 bases between. The germline V gene encodes CDR1 MNHEY and CDR2 SMNVEV (reference sequence). CDR3 sequence reads: CASSLLYF. CDR3 nucleotides: TGTGCCAGCAGTTTACTGTACTTC.

This clonotype was recorded a few times. The V and J genes are TRBV27 and TRBJ2-3; TRBD1 matches at 7 bases. V shed 5 bases and J 10 bases; nucleotides not matched to a gene: 18. The CDR3 is made up of 16 amino acids. Per germline, CDR1 MNHEY and CDR2 SMNVEV (reference sequence). CDR3 sequence reads: CASSPPTGVSPRAQYF. For the CDR3, the DNA is TGTGCCAGCAGTCCACCAACAGGGGTCTCTCCCAGGGCGCAGTATTTT.

In its sample, this clonotype was seen many times. The rearrangement uses TRBV7-2 and TRBJ2-3; D is unresolved. Germline CDR1 reads SGHTA; CDR2 reads FQGNSA. The ends were cut back, 5 bases at V and 6 bases at J, with 6 bases in the middle. The CDR3 length is 11 residues. The CDR3, as DNA: TGTGCCAGCAGCACCGTCGATACGCAGTATTTT. This translates into CASSTVDTQYF. Filled out from reference TRBV7-2 and TRBJ2-3, the complete variable domain reads GAGVSQSPSNKVTEKGKDVELRCDPISGHTALYWYRQSLGQGLEFLIYFQGNSAPDKSGLPSDRFSAERTGGSVSTLTIQRTQQEDSAVYLCASSTVDTQYFGPGTRLTVL.

This clonotype was detected a few times. J is TRBJ1-5 and V is TRBV12-3 or TRBV12-4; no clear D gene. CDR3 length: 14 amino acids. With 8 bases removed from V and 2 bases from J, the gap between germline ends came to 13 bases. CDR3 DNA: TGTGCCAGCCCCCGTCCCCGGGGCAATCAGCCCCAGCATTTT. Translating gives CASPRPRGNQPQHF.

This clonotype was recorded a few times. The V call is TRBV29-1, the J call TRBJ2-5; D possibly matches TRBD1 or TRBD2 (5 bases each). CDR3 length: 11 amino acids. Germline assignment: CDR1 SQVTM and CDR2 ANQGSEA. V was shortened by 5 bases and J by 7 bases, with 11 bases between the two germline ends. The CDR3 region has the DNA TGCAGCGTTCGGGACCCCGGGACCCAGTACTTC. Residues: CSVRDPGTQYF. The full variable domain, its missing parts supplied by reference TRBV29-1 and TRBJ2-5, is SAVISQKPSRDICQRGTSLTIQCQVDSQVTMMFWYRQQPGQSLTLIATANQGSEATYESGFVIDKFPISRPNLTFSTLTVSNMSPEDSSIYLCSVRDPGTQYFGPGTRLLVL.

In this sample, this clonotype turned up a few times. The gene calls are TRBV27 and TRBJ2-1; TRBD2 is a possible D gene (5 bases). V lost 5 bases to trimming and J lost 4 bases, with 15 bases between them. The CDR3 extends over 15 amino acids. CDR1 and CDR2 from the germline V gene are MNHEY and SMNVEV (reference sequence). CDR3 coding DNA: TGTGCCAGCAGTAAGGGTGCGGGCCTATACAATGAGCAGTTCTTC. Residues: CASSKGAGLYNEQFF.

V is TRBV4-3 and J is TRBJ2-3; D might be TRBD1 (5 bases). Trimming pared 0 bases from V and 4 bases from J, leaving 11 bases between. The CDR3 extends over 15 amino acids. Germline V lookup: CDR1 LGHNA, CDR2 YSLEER. The CDR3 DNA reads as TGCGCCAGCAGCCAAGATAGGGGTAGTCCAGATACGCAGTATTTT. As protein: CASSQDRGSPDTQYF.

This clonotype was counted only a few times. The chain combines TRBV10-3 with TRBJ2-5, with 8 bases fitting TRBD1. Trimming at V came to 4 bases and at J to 4 bases, leaving 14 bases not matched to a gene. The CDR3 loop spans 17 amino acids. The germline V gene encodes CDR1 ENHRY and CDR2 SYGVKD. CDR3 DNA: TGTGCCATCAGTGGTAACTTGGACGCAGGGGGCCGAGAGACCCAGTACTTC. Translated: CAISGNLDAGGRETQYF.

The V gene is TRBV5-1, the J gene TRBJ2-5; D perhaps matches TRBD2 (7 bases). Trimming stripped 2 bases from V and 2 bases from J, with 13 bases between. This CDR3 spans 15 amino acids. Germline CDR1 SGHRS, CDR2 YFSETQ. Here the CDR3 reads CASSFGAGAQETQYF. Here the CDR3 DNA reads TGCGCCAGCAGCTTTGGGGCGGGGGCTCAAGAGACCCAGTACTTC.

This clonotype was observed a handful of times. V gene TRBV6-5 combines with J gene TRBJ1-2; 10 bases are a match to TRBD1. Germline-derived CDR1 and CDR2 are MNHEY and SVGAGI. J gave up 11 bases and V 5 bases, and 11 bases lay outside the gene matches. The CDR3 is made up of 14 amino acids. The CDR3 protein is CASSGTRGDRGYTF. The CDR3, as DNA: TGTGCCAGCAGTGGGACGAGGGGGGACAGGGGATACACCTTC.

The rearrangement links TRBV20-1 to TRBJ1-2, with D possibly being TRBD1 (5 bases). CDR1 is DFQATT, CDR2 SNEGSKA, per germline (reference sequence). V was trimmed by 7 bases and J by 2 bases, leaving 14 bases between them. The CDR3 runs to 13 residues. The CDR3 reads CSVQGFWNYGYTF. In DNA, the CDR3 is TGCAGTGTGCAGGGATTTTGGAACTATGGCTACACCTTC.

The chain links TRBV10-3 to TRBJ2-1; 7 bases are shared with TRBD1. Germline V lookup: CDR1 ENHRY, CDR2 SYGVKD. The CDR3 sequence is 15 residues long. J lost 5 bases, V lost 5 bases, and 9 bases had no gene match. The CDR3 spells CAISWSGTADNEQFF. CDR3 nucleotides: TGTGCCATCAGTTGGTCCGGGACAGCTGACAATGAGCAGTTCTTC.

This clonotype was seen a handful of times. This chain links TRBV7-2 with TRBJ1-2; possibly TRBD1 for D (6 bases). V lost 4 bases and J lost 7, with 16 bases in between. CDR3 length: 14 amino acids. Germline lookup yields CDR1 SGHTA and CDR2 FQGNSA. The CDR3 nucleotides are TGTGCCAGCAGCTCCCAAACAGGGTTTTTTGGCTACACCTTC. It yields the protein CASSSQTGFFGYTF.

The V call is TRBV20-1, the J call TRBJ2-1; TRBD1 aligns across 7 bases. Germline V gives CDR1 DFQATT, CDR2 SNEGSKA (reference sequence). The length of the CDR3 is 15 residues. Trimming cost V 6 bases and J 5 bases; bases outside gene matches: 13. The CDR3 reads CSATSSGTADNEQFF. As DNA, the CDR3 is TGCAGTGCAACCTCCTCCGGGACAGCAGACAATGAGCAGTTCTTC.

The chain has TRBV20-1 and TRBJ2-5; 10 bases match TRBD2. The CDR3 sequence is 17 residues long. From germline, CDR1 is DFQATT and CDR2 SNEGSKA (reference sequence). V lost 3 bases, J lost 5 bases, and 15 bases stayed unmatched. This CDR3 reads CSASDEGGLARRETQYF. Written as DNA, the CDR3 is TGCAGTGCTAGCGATGAAGGGGGACTAGCGAGGCGGGAGACCCAGTACTTC.

This clonotype has only a few counts. This may stem from a read error, because a much larger clone lies one nucleotide away. V usage is TRBV3-1 and J usage is TRBJ2-5, with unresolved D. The CDR3 spans 16 residues. CDR1 LGHDT and CDR2 YNNKEL come from the germline V gene (reference sequence). The CDR3 nucleotides are TGTGCCAGCAGCCAAGGCCCCATGGTGGGCCCAGAGATCCAGTACTTC. This gives the protein CASSQGPMVGPEIQYF.

The chain is built from TRBV3-1 and TRBJ2-1; 12 nucleotides match TRBD1. The end of the DNA is better explained by TRBJ2-5, so the J call may be wrong. The CDR3 has 16 amino acids. Germline values: CDR1 LGHDT, CDR2 YNNKEL (reference sequence). For the CDR3, the DNA is TGTGCCAGCAGCCTCCTAGGGGGACAGGGGGCAGAGACCCAGTACTTC. Translated: CASSLLGGQGAETQYF.

This sequence joins TRBV4-3 and TRBJ2-7; D is undetermined. This CDR3 contains 15 residues. V was cut by 0 bases and J by 2 bases, with 11 bases left in between. In germline, CDR1 is LGHNA, CDR2 YSLEER. CDR3 DNA: TGCGCCAGCAGCCAAGATCGTAACTCCCCCTACGAGCAGTACTTC. Translation: CASSQDRNSPYEQYF.

The rearrangement links TRBV12-3 or TRBV12-4 to TRBJ2-5; D perhaps matches TRBD1 (6 bases). The CDR3 extends over 14 amino acids. The V end lost 5 bases, the J end lost 1 base, and 11 bases lay between the germline ends. CDR3 coding DNA: TGTGCCAGCAGTATTTCCAGGGGCCAAGAGACCCAGTACTTC. This codes for CASSISRGQETQYF.

The chain carries TRBV12-3 or TRBV12-4 and TRBJ1-5; TRBD1 is a possible D gene (6 bases). The CDR3 runs to 14 residues. With 3 bases removed from V and 6 bases from J, the gap between germline ends came to 12 bases. The CDR3 sequence is CASSLQEGGQPQHF. Here the CDR3 DNA reads TGTGCCAGCAGTTTGCAGGAAGGGGGTCAGCCCCAGCATTTT.

This chain joins TRBV25-1 and TRBJ1-2; D might be TRBD1 (5 bases). There are 14 residues in the CDR3. Germline values: CDR1 MGHDK, CDR2 SYGVNS. V was clipped by 4 bases and J by 7 bases, with 16 bases between them. DNA for the CDR3: TGTGCCAGCAGTGCCTCGGGGGTGCGTGGTGGCTACACCTTC. Its protein is CASSASGVRGGYTF.